This passage covers 5 T cell receptor beta chains from one sample sequenced in a study of human T cells and chemical hapten exposure. The time point is: pre-sensitization, week 0. Regarding treatment: therapeutic diphenylcyclopropenone sensitization with weekly scalp DPC. TCRdb re-called the RACE reads through MiXCR, storing one row per CDR3 protein. The table records around 260,000 distinct CDR3 sequences, about 9% of them present only once. The sequencing here drew on whole blood, taken in connection with sensitization to the hapten diphenylcyclopropenone (DPC). These receptors originate from a woman aged 40 to 49 with alopecia areata. Some clones in this sample may be carry-over from other donors' samples.

This clonotype was found a few times. V usage is TRBV10-3 and J usage is TRBJ2-7; TRBD2 matches 9 bases. The CDR3 length is 14 residues. V lost 5 bases, J lost 2 bases, and 4 bases stayed unmatched. Per the germline V gene, CDR1 is ENHRY and CDR2 is SYGVKD. This CDR3 reads CAISSSGNTYEQYF. In DNA form, the CDR3 reads TGTGCCATCAGTTCTAGCGGGAATACCTACGAGCAGTACTTC.

With regard to this clonotype: At one end the junction does not follow the germline gene, possibly because of a read error. The chain joins TRBV20-1 to TRBJ1-2; D is possibly TRBD1 (6 bases). Germline CDR1 reads DFQATT; CDR2 reads SNEGSKA (reference sequence). The CDR3 extends over 13 amino acids. DNA for the CDR3: TGCAGTGCCAGAGGGGGGGCGCCGTATGGCTACACCTTC. Its translation is CSARGGAPYGYTF.

This clonotype was observed many times. This sequence joins TRBV12-3 or TRBV12-4 and TRBJ2-4; 10 bases are a match to TRBD1. This CDR3 region has 16 residues. V dropped 1 base and J dropped 5; count of bases not matched to a gene: 5. The CDR3 loop reads CASSLEGQGIQNIQYF. CDR3 sequence (DNA): TGTGCCAGCAGTTTAGAGGGACAGGGGATACAAAACATTCAGTACTTC.

In this sample, this clonotype turned up a few times. The J gene is TRBJ2-7, the V gene TRBV5-1; possible D gene TRBD2, 7 bases. The CDR3 spans 14 residues. CDR1 is SGHRS and CDR2 is YFSETQ in the germline V gene. V lost 0 bases, J lost 5 bases, and 12 bases lay in between. The CDR3 is CASSLGPGGDEQYF. Written as DNA, the CDR3 is TGCGCCAGCAGCTTGGGGCCGGGGGGCGACGAGCAGTACTTC.

This clonotype was recorded many times. The V gene is TRBV6-2 or TRBV6-3, the J gene TRBJ1-1; D gene unclear. In germline, CDR1 is MNHEY, CDR2 SVGEGT. The CDR3 is made up of 16 amino acids. The germline V and J ends were trimmed by 0 bases and 3 bases, with 14 bases remaining between them. The CDR3 sequence: CASSYSTGKGYTEAFF. DNA of the CDR3: TGTGCCAGCAGTTACTCGACCGGGAAGGGTTACACTGAAGCTTTCTTT.